This is a list of T cell receptor beta chains from one sample in a study of T-cell memory formation after mild COVID-19. From the 5' RACE reads, TCRdb called clonotypes with MiXCR, one entry per CDR3 protein. The top ten hold roughly 3.7% of the sample, which has 150,000 to 200,000 distinct CDR3 sequences, 18% seen once. The sample taken for sequencing was PBMCs or a T cell subset sorted from them (not recorded which). These receptors all stem from a man between 18 and 35 years old who had mild COVID-19 (a few samples of this study predate the infection). Cell type and time point are not known. Each CDR3 is given with its conserved first and last residue. A D gene is named only where the DNA matches it firmly. Rows give clone size only sometimes, using once, few, many, or a class for an expanded clone.

NA	TRBV7-7	NA	TRBJ2-3	TGTGCCAGCGCTGGAGGGACTAGCACAGATACGCAGTATTTT	CASAGGTSTDTQYF
TRBD1	TRBV12-3/TRBV12-4	once	TRBJ1-1	TGTGCCAGCAGCCTGACAGGGGAGGACACTGAAGCTTTCTTT	CASSLTGEDTEAFF
NA	TRBV12-3/TRBV12-4	NA	TRBJ2-1	TGTGCCACCAGCGAGGTCGCTGGGCGATCATGGAATGAGCAGTTCTTC	CATSEVAGRSWNEQFF
TRBD1	TRBV3-1	few	TRBJ1-1	TGTGCCAGCAGCCAACCTCCGGGACAGGGGGGAACTGAAGCTTTCTTT	CASSQPPGQGGTEAFF
TRBD1	TRBV5-7	few	TRBJ1-1	TGTGCCAGCAGTGAGGTTGGGGACAGGAGGTATGAAGCTTTCTTT	CASSEVGDRRYEAFF
NA	TRBV20-1	few	TRBJ2-2	TGCAGTGCTACTGACAGCAAGGGGTATACCGGGGAGCTGTTTTTT	CSATDSKGYTGELFF
NA	TRBV7-2	few	TRBJ1-2	TGTGCCAGCAGCCCTTCCACAGGGTCGAACTATGGCTACACCTTC	CASSPSTGSNYGYTF
NA	TRBV27	NA	TRBJ2-3	TGTGCCAGCAGTAAGGGACGGAGAGATACGCAGTATTTT	CASSKGRRDTQYF
NA	TRBV11-2	many	TRBJ1-1	TGTGCCAGCGGCATTCAGGAGGCTTTAGGGGCTTTCTTT	CASGIQEALGAFF
NA	TRBV7-2	NA	TRBJ1-1	TGTGCCAGCAGGATCGGGGAAAACACTGAAGCTTTCTTT	CASRIGENTEAFF